This TCR beta chain was identified during a study of T cells expressing NK-cell markers. The overall study: The TCR beta repertoires originated in sorted CD3+CD56+NKG2C+, CD3+CD56+NKG2C- and CD3+CD56-NKG2C+ T cells. Study outcomes and limitations: The study left the HCMV specificity of expanded NKG2C+ T cell clones unresolved. The study found these clonotypes also leading the CD3+CD56-NKG2C+ fraction in a few donors. Roughly six donors showed dominant NKG2C+ clonotypes comprising roughly 1.0-7.5% of their CD8+ T cells.

After re-calling the 5' RACE reads, TCRdb lists one entry per CDR3 protein, DNA absent. Seen in this sample are more than 90,000 distinct CDR3 sequences; the ten most common clones hold approximately 17%. CDR1 is ENHRY, CDR2 SYGVKD, per germline. The CDR3 runs to 16 residues. With regard to this clonotype: What it recognizes is unknown.

Sequencing input: blood T cells: a sorted CD56 or NKG2C T cell subset, CD4+ or CD8+ T cells, or bulk PBMC T cells (not recorded which). This sequence originates from a woman aged 18-70 years in good health. This rearrangement joins TRBV10-3 to TRBJ1-5. This chain's CDR3 is CAISEEGREYNQPQHF.